The next 25 T cell receptor beta chains were all read from a single sample in a study of cytomegalovirus exposure and HLA in healthy donors. The PCR made use of 60 Vbeta and 13 Jbeta primers. Here immunoSEQ multiplex PCR was the method, and the copy in TCRdb shows in-frame clones only, minus some. In the table there are just over 200,000 clones, approximately 70% of which are singletons. The sample taken for sequencing was PBMCs. The receptor source for this set is a man aged 35 to 55 in good health and CMV-seropositive.

V gene TRBV13 combines with J gene TRBJ2-1; TRBD1 aligns across 7 bases. Germline CDR1 reads PRHDT; CDR2 reads FYEKMQ (reference sequence). V was pared by 5 bases and J by 3 bases, with 7 bases of the junction left unmatched. This CDR3 spans 15 amino acids. CDR3 sequence reads: CASSPPGQSYNEQFF. The CDR3, as DNA: TGTGCCAGCAGCCCACCGGGACAGAGCTACAATGAGCAGTTCTTC.

The V call is TRBV27, the J call TRBJ1-4, with D tentatively TRBD1 (6 bases). Germline CDR1 and CDR2: MNHEY and SMNVEV (reference sequence). This CDR3 is built from 13 residues. V dropped 5 bases and J dropped 6 bases, with 10 bases sitting between them. The CDR3 reads CASSTHRDEKLFF. CDR3 sequence (DNA): TGTGCCAGCAGTACCCACAGGGATGAAAAACTGTTTTTT.

CDR3 region: CASGRLAVPYEQYF. Written as DNA, the CDR3 is TGTGCCAGCGGGCGACTAGCGGTGCCCTACGAGCAGTACTTC. This chain links TRBV2 with TRBJ2-7; 9 bases agree with TRBD2. The CDR3 runs to 14 residues. V was pared by 8 bases and J by 2 bases, with 7 bases of the junction left unmatched. Germline V CDR1 and CDR2: SNHLY, FYNNEI. Together with reference TRBV2 and TRBJ2-7, the CDR3 gives the full variable domain: EPEVTQTPSHQVTQMGQEVILRCVPISNHLYFYWYRQILGQKVEFLVSFYNNEISEKSEIFDDQFSVERPDGSNFTLKIRSTKLEDSAMYFCASGRLAVPYEQYFGPGTRLTVT.

The sample holds a few counts of this clone. The V and J genes are TRBV11-1 and TRBJ2-1; 12 positions match TRBD2. The V segment lost 3 bases and the J segment 10 bases; nucleotides outside the gene matches: 7. The CDR3 is made up of 15 amino acids. Looked up from germline, CDR1 is SGHAT and CDR2 is FQDESV (reference sequence). The DNA of the CDR3 is TGTGCCAGCAGCTTCTCCCTAGCGGGGGGGACGGAGCAGTTCTTC. It translates to CASSFSLAGGTEQFF. Based on the CDR3 plus reference TRBV11-1 and TRBJ2-1, the full variable domain is EAEVAQSPRYKITEKSQAVAFWCDPISGHATLYWYRQILGQGPELLVQFQDESVVDDSQLPKDRFSAERLKGVDSTLKIQPAELGDSAMYLCASSFSLAGGTEQFFGPGTRLTVL.

This rearrangement joins TRBV7-8 to TRBJ1-5; 7 nucleotides agree with TRBD1. V was pared by 3 bases and J by 6 bases, with 8 bases of the junction left unmatched. The CDR3 is made up of 15 amino acids. The V gene's germline CDR1 is SGHVS and CDR2 FQNEAQ. The CDR3 loop reads CASSFKPGGSQPQHF. As DNA, the CDR3 is TGTGCCAGCAGCTTCAAGCCAGGGGGGAGTCAGCCCCAGCATTTT.

This chain uses TRBV9 with TRBJ2-2; D gene uncertain. V dropped 2 bases and J dropped 1 base, with 6 bases sitting between them. The V gene's germline CDR1 is SGDLS and CDR2 YYNGEE. The CDR3 totals 14 residues. In DNA form, the CDR3 reads TGTGCCAGCAGCGTGGCTCAGAACACCGGGGAGCTGTTTTTT. As protein: CASSVAQNTGELFF.

CDR3 protein: CASSPTRSGELFF. In DNA, the CDR3 is TGTGCCAGCAGCCCTACTAGGTCCGGGGAGCTGTTTTTT. This sequence joins TRBV11-1 and TRBJ2-2, with D possibly being TRBD2 (5 bases). The CDR3 sequence is 13 residues long. Per the germline V gene, CDR1 is SGHAT and CDR2 is FQDESV (reference sequence). V was shortened by 5 bases and J by 6 bases, with 10 bases between the two germline ends.

The chain joins TRBV7-9 to TRBJ1-1; unclear D gene. Germline V lookup: CDR1 SEHNR, CDR2 FQNEAQ (reference sequence). Trimming removed 4 bases at V and 1 base at J, with 10 bases between. This CDR3 contains 14 residues. CDR3 nucleotides: TGTGCCAGCAGCTGGGCGCTTGGGAACACTGAAGCTTTCTTT. Translated, it gives CASSWALGNTEAFF.

The chain is built from TRBV4-2 and TRBJ2-3, with D maybe TRBD1 (6 bases). The ends were cut back, 0 bases at V and 3 bases at J, with 19 bases in the middle. The CDR3 is made up of 18 amino acids. Germline V CDR1 and CDR2: LGHNA, YNFKEQ. The CDR3 protein is CASSQDLGGAKGTDTQYF. The CDR3 nucleotides are TGTGCCAGCAGCCAAGATCTTGGGGGCGCAAAGGGGACAGATACGCAGTATTTT.

The gene calls are TRBV6-6 and TRBJ2-3; 9 bases map to TRBD2. The germline gives CDR1 MNHNY, CDR2 SVGAGI (reference sequence). The CDR3 spans 15 residues. V lost 6 bases, J lost 4 bases, and 8 bases stayed unmatched. The CDR3 is CASSISGGGSDTQYF. CDR3 nucleotide sequence: TGTGCCAGCAGCATTAGCGGGGGAGGGTCAGATACGCAGTATTTT.

The J gene is TRBJ1-2, the V gene TRBV10-3; the match to TRBD1 covers 8 bases. CDR1 and CDR2 (germline): ENHRY, SYGVKD. J gave up 5 bases and V 7 bases, and 6 bases lay outside the gene matches. The CDR3 is 13 amino acids. The CDR3, as DNA: TGTGCCATCACCCCTGGGACAGGTTATGGCTACACCTTC. This sequence encodes CAITPGTGYGYTF.

The rearrangement links TRBV18 to TRBJ1-5, with D possibly TRBD1 on 5 matching bases. The CDR3 covers 14 residues. Deletions cut 2 bases from V and 3 bases from J, with 8 bases between. The germline V gene encodes CDR1 KGHSH and CDR2 LQKENI. CDR3 loop: CASSPGAPNQPQHF. CDR3 DNA: TGTGCCAGCTCACCAGGGGCCCCCAATCAGCCCCAGCATTTT.

The gene calls are TRBV5-4 and TRBJ1-2; 7 bases are a match to TRBD1. Germline CDR1 SGHNT, CDR2 YYREEE (reference sequence). The CDR3 contains 13 residues. J gave up 8 bases and V 4 bases, and 8 bases lay outside the gene matches. The CDR3, as DNA: TGTGCCAGCAGCGGGGGACAGCTCCGGGGCTACACCTTC. Its translation is CASSGGQLRGYTF. The entire variable domain, with the rest obtained from reference TRBV5-4 and TRBJ1-2, is as follows: ETGVTQSPTHLIKTRGQQVTLRCSSQSGHNTVSWYQQALGQGPQFIFQYYREEENGRGNFPPRFSGLQFPNYSSELNVNALELDDSALYLCASSGGQLRGYTFGSGTRLTVV.

This chain links TRBV10-3 with TRBJ1-1; 9 bases agree with TRBD1. The CDR3 runs to 12 residues. Looked up from germline, CDR1 is ENHRY and CDR2 is SYGVKD. J lost 3 bases, V lost 11 bases, and 4 bases had no gene match. The chain's CDR3 is CAAGQGDTEAFF. The DNA of the CDR3 is TGTGCCGCGGGACAGGGAGACACTGAAGCTTTCTTT.

This chain joins TRBV2 and TRBJ1-5, with TRBD1 matching 8 bases. This CDR3 is built from 15 residues. Germline V gives CDR1 SNHLY, CDR2 FYNNEI. V lost 2 bases and J lost 6; bases outside the gene matches: 6. CDR3: CASSERTGQGQPQHF. The CDR3 DNA follows: TGTGCCAGCAGTGAACGGACAGGGCAGGGTCAGCCCCAGCATTTT.

The genes are TRBV19 and TRBJ1-3; D unclear. Trimming removed 4 bases from V and 4 bases from J, with 5 bases in between. This CDR3 comprises 12 residues. Germline lookup yields CDR1 LNHDA and CDR2 SQIVND (reference sequence). In DNA, the CDR3 is TGTGCCAGTAGTACACAGGGAAACACCATATATTTT. Protein product: CASSTQGNTIYF.

The chain employs TRBV7-2 and TRBJ1-5; possibly TRBD1 for D (6 bases). Trimming left V 4 bases short and J 3 bases short, with 16 bases between. This CDR3 contains 16 residues. CDR1 and CDR2 (germline): SGHTA, FQGNSA. The CDR3 DNA reads as TGTGCCAGCAGCTCCTGGGCACAGGGCCACAATCAGCCCCAGCATTTT. It yields the protein CASSSWAQGHNQPQHF.

For this clone: No conserved phenylalanine or tryptophan is present at the end of the CDR3, so a read error is the likely explanation. Because the CDR3's place on the DNA is in doubt, the DNA is left out and the CDR3 is given as listed by TCRdb. The CDR3 sequence: CASRRTSGVLL. V usage is TRBV2 and J usage is TRBJ2-3; the table's D call, TRBD2, was not checked against the DNA. Ends included, the CDR3 has 11 residues. CDR1 SNHLY and CDR2 FYNNEI come from the germline V gene.

This clone came up a few times. The rearrangement uses TRBV5-1 and TRBJ2-2; D may be TRBD1 (5 bases). Germline values: CDR1 SGHRS, CDR2 YFSETQ. Deletions cut 2 bases from V and 1 base from J, with 6 bases between. CDR3 length: 14 amino acids. This chain's CDR3 is CASSFGQNTGELFF. The CDR3 nucleotides read TGCGCCAGCAGCTTCGGACAGAACACCGGGGAGCTGTTTTTT.

For this clone: The sample holds other DNA sequences that translate to the same CDR3. Written as DNA, the CDR3 is TGTGCCAGCACTATGAACCCCGGGGGCTCCTATAATTCACCCCTCCACTTT. It is translated as CASTMNPGGSYNSPLHF. The rearrangement links TRBV28 to TRBJ1-6; maybe TRBD1 (5 bases). The V gene lost 7 bases and the J gene lost 0 bases, with 16 bases spanning the gap. CDR3 length equals 17 residues. Germline-derived CDR1 and CDR2 are MDHEN and SYDVKM.

The sample holds a few counts of this clone. The rearrangement uses TRBV9 and TRBJ2-1; tentatively, D is TRBD2 (7 bases). Germline loops: CDR1 SGDLS, CDR2 YYNGEE. The CDR3 consists of 15 residues. V was pared by 5 bases and J by 3 bases, with 15 bases between. The CDR3 region has the DNA TGTGCCAGCAGGGGGGAGGGGACAAGCTACAATGAGCAGTTCTTC. Its protein product is CASRGEGTSYNEQFF.

The chain uses TRBV7-2 and TRBJ1-4; TRBD1 matches at 7 bases. The CDR3 covers 15 residues. CDR1 and CDR2 (germline): SGHTA, FQGNSA. V lost 4 bases, J lost 6 bases, and 8 bases stayed unmatched. The CDR3 bases are TGTGCCAGCAGCTGGACAGGAAGGCGCGATGAAAAACTGTTTTTT. The encoded protein is CASSWTGRRDEKLFF.

This clone was picked up a small number of times. This chain connects TRBV10-2 to TRBJ1-1, with no clear D. Germline-derived CDR1 and CDR2 are WSHSY and SAAADI. The V gene lost 4 bases and the J gene lost 4 bases, with 7 bases spanning the gap. The CDR3 consists of 12 residues. In DNA, the CDR3 is TGCGCCAGCAGTGTCGGGTCCACTGAAGCTTTCTTT. Its protein is CASSVGSTEAFF.

The V call is TRBV19, the J call TRBJ1-5, with D unresolved. Trimming removed 6 bases from V and 2 bases from J, with 11 bases in between. The CDR3 is 14 residues long. In germline, CDR1 is LNHDA, CDR2 SQIVND (reference sequence). The CDR3 spells CASSLEVGNQPQHF. DNA of the CDR3: TGTGCCAGTAGCCTGGAGGTGGGCAATCAGCCCCAGCATTTT.

This chain connects TRBV14 to TRBJ1-2; TRBD1 might be the D (5 bases). CDR1 and CDR2 (germline): SGHDN, FVKESK. This CDR3 region has 16 residues. Between the trimmed V and J ends, which lost 0 bases and 5 bases, there was a span of 16 bases. CDR3 DNA sequence: TGTGCCAGCAGCCAAGATCGGCGGGGGGGGAGTTATGGCTACACCTTC. Residues: CASSQDRRGGSYGYTF.